This T cell receptor (beta chain) was profiled in a study of T cell repertoires in cytomegalovirus infection (dated by TCRdb to about 2019). With regard to the full study: Donor HLA type was relevant to the analysis, as public TCR beta signatures indicated carriage of CMV infection together with the matching HLA type.

This clonotype was picked up many times. There is no known antigen for this receptor. The record has no base qualities; no much larger clone is one base away. The sequencer was an Illumina HiSeq 1500. TCRdb passed the public sequencing reads through fastp at Q25 and MiXCR, retaining productive beta sequences. For every CDR3 protein sequence, its rows merge into one entry that carries the most common genes and DNA. Here the sample has a few hundred thousand distinct CDR3 sequences; roughly 13% occur a single time. 7.5% to 10% of the sample lies in the top ten. Overall study results and their limits: The ex vivo response was dominated by HLA-C-restricted CMV-specific TCR beta clonotypes, which also provided the single most frequent clonotype in two of eight donors. Cumulative frequency of public TCR beta family members discriminated carriers of CMV infection plus the relevant HLA type in this cohort and an independent roughly 350-donor cohort.

The sample consisted of PBMCs. This sequence was found in a human donor in good health (CMV status not recorded). Some clones in this sample may be carry-over from other donors' samples.

The nucleotide sequence is TGTGCCAGCAGCTTAGAGGGGGGGGGTGAAGCTTTCTTT. Its amino acids are CASSLEGGGEAFF. The chain was built from TRBV7-3 and TRBJ1-1; the D gene is perhaps TRBD1, from 6 matching bases. The junction carries 11 bases between V and J, which are trimmed by 2 bases and 7 bases respectively. For CDR1 and CDR2, the germline V gene lists SGHTA and FQGTGA. Reading from cysteine to phenylalanine, the CDR3 counts 13 amino acids. Just the 39-base CDR3 DNA is kept, in frame starting at base 1. This CDR3, with the reference TRBV7-3 and TRBJ1-1 proteins standing in past its ends, gives the full variable domain GAGVSQTPSNKVTEKGKYVELRCDPISGHTALYWYRQSLGQGPEFLIYFQGTGAADDSGLPNDRFFAVRPEGSVSTLKIQRTERGDSAVYLCASSLEGGGEAFFGQGTRLTVV.